Sequencing of this TCR beta chain was carried out in a study of cytomegalovirus exposure and HLA in healthy donors. Study details: About 179 million T cells yielded some 120 million unique TCR beta sequences in earlier analysis.

This clone came up once. What it binds is unknown. Overall study results and limits: Listed as cytomegalovirus-associated were approximately 160 TCR beta chains. When analyzed later, the rates of TCR association showed variation by HLA locus, with DRB1 the most and HLA-C the fewest. In vitro confirmation showed a few CMV-associated chains to be CMV antigen specific.

The CDR3 consists of 16 residues. J lost 3 bases, V lost 2 bases, and 8 bases had no gene match. Germline CDR1 is LNHDA and CDR2 is SQIVND (reference sequence). PCR employed 60 Vbeta and 13 Jbeta primers. TCRdb's copy holds only in-frame clones and misses some; the assay was immunoSEQ multiplex PCR. Among fewer than 200,000 clones, approximately 76% were seen once, and the ten largest hold about 1.3%. The source material was PBMCs. The gene calls are TRBV19 and TRBJ2-5, with 8 bases fitting TRBD2. The receptor comes from a man in his sixties in good health and CMV-seronegative. The CDR3 is CASSILQRGYEETQYF. CDR3 in DNA: TGTGCCAGTAGTATACTTCAGCGGGGGTACGAAGAGACCCAGTACTTC.